This TCR beta chain came from a study of CD8 T cells in ankylosing spondylitis. Study-wide points: Disease-linked clones were found to be CD8+ and relatively rare in peripheral blood. Within matched ankylosing spondylitis synovial fluid, disease-linked clones were reportedly significantly enriched. Blood from ankylosing spondylitis patients appeared to carry a characteristic roughly eight-variant TCR beta motif.

Molecular-barcoded quantitative 5'-RACE produced these TCR beta libraries. TCRdb analysed the 5' RACE reads with MiXCR anew, one entry per CDR3 protein. The sample consists of 200,000 to 250,000 distinct CDR3 sequences, 8% to 11% of them appearing once. Details on this clonotype: Its cognate antigen is unknown.

The CDR3 length is 12 residues. Deletions cut 2 bases from V and 2 bases from J, with 7 bases between. Germline CDR1 is DFQATT and CDR2 is SNEGSKA (reference sequence). The sequence was obtained from a male donor with ankylosing spondylitis or in good health (not recorded which). The gene calls are TRBV20-1 and TRBJ2-7; D unclear. The sequencing sample was made of blood, either unsorted or a sorted T cell fraction (not recorded which). The CDR3 loop is CSARRRPYEQYF. Written as DNA, the CDR3 is TGCAGTGCTAGACGGCGCCCCTACGAGCAGTACTTC.